Listed here are 30 T cell receptor beta chains from one sample, sequenced in a study of blood T cell repertoires in COVID-19. Clones were sequenced by immunoSEQ multiplex PCR, and TCRdb holds only the in-frame ones, with some missing. The table shows under 250,000 clones, with about nine tenths occurring only once. The specimen was peripheral blood. The receptors were sampled from a man in his sixties with acute or convalescent COVID-19.

V and J are TRBV7-3 and TRBJ1-1; TRBD1 agrees at 8 bases. The germline V gene has CDR1 SGHTA and CDR2 FQGTGA. Unmatched junction bases numbered 3, after V lost 5 bases and J lost 4 bases. CDR3 size: 13 residues. The DNA for the CDR3 is TGTGCCAGCAGCCAAACAGGGGGCACTGAAGCTTTCTTT. Translated: CASSQTGGTEAFF.

This clone was seen a handful of times. The chain combines TRBV28 with TRBJ1-1, with 10 bases identical to TRBD1. The length of the CDR3 is 16 residues. J lost 0 bases, V lost 3 bases, and 4 bases had no gene match. Germline lookup yields CDR1 MDHEN and CDR2 SYDVKM. The CDR3 loop is CASSFGTGAMNTEAFF. The DNA for the CDR3 is TGTGCCAGCAGTTTCGGGACAGGGGCGATGAACACTGAAGCTTTCTTT.

The rearrangement uses TRBV11-1 and TRBJ1-1; 8 bases agree with TRBD1. V lost 4 bases, J lost 5 bases, and 9 bases stayed unmatched. The V gene's germline CDR1 is SGHAT and CDR2 FQDESV (reference sequence). CDR3 length: 15 residues. CDR3 region: CASSSRTGWVTEAFF. CDR3 in DNA: TGTGCCAGCAGCTCCCGGACAGGGTGGGTTACTGAAGCTTTCTTT.

The genes are TRBV6-1 and TRBJ2-7; D is perhaps TRBD2 (7 bases). Germline-derived CDR1 and CDR2 are MNHNS and SASEGT. V was pared by 0 bases and J by 1 base, with 22 bases between. This CDR3 is 19 amino acids long. CDR3 coding DNA: TGTGCCAGCAGTGAAGCGCTTCTGGGGGGGGCGGATTGGTCCTACGAGCAGTACTTC. Translating it yields CASSEALLGGADWSYEQYF.

V and J are TRBV25-1 and TRBJ1-6; unclear D gene. The germline V and J ends were trimmed by 3 bases and 10 bases, with 13 bases remaining between them. The CDR3 contains 14 residues. Germline CDR1 and CDR2: MGHDK and SYGVNS. CDR3 residues: CASSEEVFNSPLHF. The CDR3 DNA is TGTGCCAGCAGTGAGGAGGTCTTCAACTCACCCCTCCACTTT.

This chain connects TRBV27 to TRBJ1-2; 9 bases are a match to TRBD1. The CDR3 is 14 residues long. Germline V gene lookup returns CDR1 MNHEY and CDR2 SMNVEV (reference sequence). V was pared by 6 bases and J by 7 bases, with 9 bases of the junction left unmatched. Written as DNA, the CDR3 is TGTGCCAGCAGAAAGCCGGGACAGGGAAGTGGCTACACCTTC. It specifies CASRKPGQGSGYTF.

The chain couples TRBV6-5 to TRBJ2-1; TRBD2 is a possible D gene (7 bases). The germline CDR1 and CDR2 sequences are MNHEY and SVGAGI. Trimming pared 2 bases from V and 10 bases from J, leaving 9 bases between. The CDR3 totals 12 residues. The CDR3 spells CASSYRGGEQFF. CDR3 sequence (DNA): TGTGCCAGCAGTTACAGGGGGGGGGAGCAGTTCTTC.

The rearrangement links TRBV6-5 to TRBJ2-7, with D perhaps TRBD2 (6 bases). V shed 8 bases and J shed 7 bases, with 12 bases lying between them. The CDR3 sequence is 11 residues long. CDR1 is MNHEY, CDR2 SVGAGI, per germline. In DNA form, the CDR3 reads TGTGCCAGCCGGACCGGGACTGAGCAGTACTTC. This encodes CASRTGTEQYF.

This chain connects TRBV6-2 or TRBV6-3 to TRBJ2-5, with TRBD1 identical over 7 bases. The junction had 13 bases not matched to a gene; V was cut back by 2 bases and J by 1 base. Germline CDR1 MNHEY, CDR2 SVGEGT. The CDR3 sequence is 18 residues long. This CDR3 reads CASSYTKDRSRLQETQYF. The CDR3 DNA reads TGTGCCAGCAGTTACACAAAGGACAGGAGCAGGCTCCAAGAGACCCAGTACTTC.

The rearrangement uses TRBV19 and TRBJ2-1, with TRBD2 matching over 7 bases. The CDR3 is 16 residues long. Germline V gene sequence: CDR1 LNHDA, CDR2 SQIVND (reference sequence). V was clipped by 5 bases and J by 5 bases; unmatched bases: 12. CDR3 in amino acids: CASSPYPRLADNEQFF. The CDR3 bases are TGTGCCAGTAGTCCCTACCCAAGACTAGCCGACAATGAGCAGTTCTTC.

The genes are TRBV18 and TRBJ2-5; 7 bases are shared with TRBD1. The V and J ends lost 3 bases and 1 base, in that order; junction bases with no gene match: 5. This CDR3 comprises 15 residues. Germline-derived CDR1 and CDR2 are KGHSH and LQKENI. CDR3 bases: TGTGCCAGCTCACCCCGGGCAGGGGGCCAAGAGACCCAGTACTTC. Its translation: CASSPRAGGQETQYF.

The V call is TRBV7-9, the J call TRBJ2-7, with 7 bases fitting TRBD1. The CDR3 has 14 amino acids. Germline CDR1 is SEHNR and CDR2 is FQNEAQ (reference sequence). V lost 5 bases and J lost 7; bases outside the gene matches: 11. In DNA form, the CDR3 reads TGTGCCAGCAGCCTAGGGACAGCCGCGTTAGAGCAGTACTTC. Its protein is CASSLGTAALEQYF.

The rearrangement joins TRBV18 to TRBJ1-2; maybe TRBD1 (5 bases). The V and J ends lost 3 bases and 4 bases respectively, with 15 bases between them. Germline loops: CDR1 KGHSH, CDR2 LQKENI. The CDR3 is 15 residues long. The CDR3 region is CASSPSKDNGYGYTF. The DNA of the CDR3 is TGTGCCAGCTCACCCTCCAAGGACAACGGCTATGGCTACACCTTC.

This clone was observed a handful of times. The chain couples TRBV19 to TRBJ1-5; tentatively, D is TRBD1 (5 bases). Germline CDR1 LNHDA, CDR2 SQIVND (reference sequence). V was shortened by 1 base and J by 14 bases, with 12 bases between the two germline ends. The length of the CDR3 is 12 residues. The CDR3 DNA reads as TGTGCCAGTAGTATAGGACAGCGCCCAAAGCATTTT. Translated: CASSIGQRPKHF. Supplemented by reference TRBV19 and TRBJ1-5, the full variable domain reads DGGITQSPKYLFRKEGQNVTLSCEQNLNHDAMYWYRQDPGQGLRLIYYSQIVNDFQKGDIAEGYSVSREKKESFPLTVTSAQKNPTAFYLCASSIGQRPKHFGDGTRLSIL.

The gene calls are TRBV9 and TRBJ2-5; weak D call: TRBD2 (5 bases). The CDR3 length is 14 residues. From germline, CDR1 is SGDLS and CDR2 YYNGEE. V lost 0 bases and J 4 bases, leaving 10 bases between the germline ends. The CDR3 spells CASSVGPRGETQYF. In DNA form, the CDR3 reads TGTGCCAGCAGCGTAGGTCCTCGGGGAGAGACCCAGTACTTC. Looking up the rest from reference TRBV9 and TRBJ2-5 gives the full variable domain: DSGVTQTPKHLITATGQRVTLRCSPRSGDLSVYWYQQSLDQGLQFLIQYYNGEERAKGNILERFSAQQFPDLHSELNLSSLELGDSALYFCASSVGPRGETQYFGPGTRLLVL.

This chain joins TRBV29-1 and TRBJ2-2; 9 nucleotides match TRBD1. J gave up 5 bases and V 7 bases, and 2 bases lay outside the gene matches. The CDR3 totals 12 residues. Germline assignment: CDR1 SQVTM and CDR2 ANQGSEA. The CDR3 reads CSADRGTGELFF. In DNA, the CDR3 is TGCAGCGCGGACAGGGGAACCGGGGAGCTGTTTTTT.

The V and J genes are TRBV28 and TRBJ1-2, with D maybe TRBD1 (5 bases). The CDR3 spans 15 residues. The ends were cut back, 1 base at V and 7 bases at J, with 16 bases in the middle. Germline V CDR1 and CDR2: MDHEN, SYDVKM. The CDR3 nucleotides are TGTGCCAGCAGTTTATTGCGAGAAGGGGCCAGTGGCTACACCTTC. Residues: CASSLLREGASGYTF.

The rearrangement links TRBV7-2 to TRBJ1-1; D might be TRBD1 (6 bases). Trimming took 1 base from V and 3 from J, leaving 6 bases between them. Germline CDR1 SGHTA, CDR2 FQGNSA. This CDR3 is 13 amino acids long. This chain's CDR3 is CASSLGTDTEAFF. CDR3 nucleotide sequence: TGTGCCAGCAGCTTAGGGACAGACACTGAAGCTTTCTTT.

CDR3 region: CASSQDRGYTF. In DNA, the CDR3 is TGTGCCAGTAGTCAGGATCGTGGCTACACCTTC. The chain is built from TRBV19 and TRBJ1-2; no reliable D call. CDR3 length: 11 residues. Germline CDR1 and CDR2: LNHDA and SQIVND (reference sequence). The ends were cut back, 5 bases at V and 7 bases at J, with 8 bases in the middle. The full variable domain, completed using reference TRBV19 and TRBJ1-2, is DGGITQSPKYLFRKEGQNVTLSCEQNLNHDAMYWYRQDPGQGLRLIYYSQIVNDFQKGDIAEGYSVSREKKESFPLTVTSAQKNPTAFYLCASSQDRGYTFGSGTRLTVV.

This rearrangement joins TRBV18 to TRBJ2-1, with TRBD1 as a possible D gene (5 bases). Germline-derived CDR1 and CDR2 are KGHSH and LQKENI. V lost 3 bases, J lost 5 bases, and 17 bases lay in between. The CDR3 sequence is 16 residues long. Here the CDR3 reads CASSPATAPRNNEQFF. DNA for the CDR3: TGTGCCAGCTCACCGGCGACAGCCCCTAGGAACAATGAGCAGTTCTTC.

The chain couples TRBV6-1 to TRBJ2-7; TRBD2 might be the D (6 bases). The CDR3 is 16 residues long. Germline CDR1 and CDR2: MNHNS and SASEGT. The ends were cut back, 4 bases at V and 4 bases at J, with 20 bases in the middle. CDR3 nucleotides: TGTGCCAGCAGTGCCCCTGGGCGGGACGGTGGGTACGAGCAGTACTTC. Residues: CASSAPGRDGGYEQYF.

The V call is TRBV28, the J call TRBJ1-5, with 7 bases identical to TRBD1. This CDR3 has 14 amino acids. V dropped 6 bases and J dropped 5; count of bases not matched to a gene: 7. Germline V lookup: CDR1 MDHEN, CDR2 SYDVKM. The CDR3 DNA reads TGTGCCAGCAGGCCGACAGGGAATGATCAGCCCCAGCATTTT. It translates to CASRPTGNDQPQHF.

CDR3 in DNA: TGTGCCAGCAGCTTAGGTACCTACGAGCAGTACTTC. This translates into CASSLGTYEQYF. This sequence joins TRBV7-2 and TRBJ2-7; no clear D gene. The CDR3 is 12 residues long. V lost 1 base to trimming and J lost 2 bases, with 3 bases between them. Per the germline V gene, CDR1 is SGHTA and CDR2 is FQGNSA.

The chain employs TRBV11-1 and TRBJ1-1; D call uncertain. The length of the CDR3 is 15 residues. CDR1 and CDR2 from the germline V gene are SGHAT and FQDESV (reference sequence). V lost 3 bases, J lost 4 bases, and 15 bases lay in between. CDR3 bases: TGTGCCAGCAGCTTTCGACTCGCAGGAGGCACTGAAGCTTTCTTT. Protein product: CASSFRLAGGTEAFF.

This clone occurred once. The chain carries TRBV11-2 and TRBJ1-2; no clear D. The germline V gene has CDR1 SGHAT and CDR2 FQNNGV. Trimming cost V 0 bases and J 3 bases, with 5 bases left between them. CDR3 size: 13 residues. The CDR3 coding sequence is TGTGCCAGCAGCTTAGACATAGACTATGGCTACACCTTC. Its protein product is CASSLDIDYGYTF. Full variable domain (rest looked up from reference TRBV11-2 and TRBJ1-2): EAGVAQSPRYKIIEKRQSVAFWCNPISGHATLYWYQQILGQGPKLLIQFQNNGVVDDSQLPKDRFSAERLKGVDSTLKIQPAKLEDSAVYLCASSLDIDYGYTFGSGTRLTVV.

V and J are TRBV14 and TRBJ2-5, with 8 bases matching TRBD1. Trimming at V came to 4 bases and at J to 4 bases, leaving 8 bases not matched to a gene. The germline CDR1 and CDR2 sequences are SGHDN and FVKESK. CDR3 length: 15 residues. The CDR3, as DNA: TGTGCCAGCAGCCTCGACAGGGGTAAACGAGAGACCCAGTACTTC. It yields the protein CASSLDRGKRETQYF.

The V call is TRBV6-6, the J call TRBJ2-7; D unclear. The V and J ends lost 2 bases and 3 bases respectively, with 14 bases between them. CDR1 is MNHNY, CDR2 SVGAGI, per germline (reference sequence). The CDR3 totals 15 residues. The CDR3 DNA sequence: TGTGCCAGCAGTTACCCGACCAGGCTGGGCTACGAGCAGTACTTC. Amino acids: CASSYPTRLGYEQYF.

The chain joins TRBV11-2 to TRBJ2-5; 14 bases are shared with TRBD2. J gave up 4 bases and V 3 bases, and 13 bases lay outside the gene matches. CDR1 SGHAT and CDR2 FQNNGV come from the germline V gene. The CDR3 totals 19 residues. CDR3 sequence reads: CASSFNPGLAGERRETQYF. The CDR3 region has the DNA TGTGCCAGCAGCTTTAATCCGGGACTAGCGGGAGAGAGGCGAGAGACCCAGTACTTC.

The genes are TRBV29-1 and TRBJ1-4; possibly TRBD1 for D (6 bases). The CDR3 has 14 residues. The ends were cut back, 0 bases at V and 4 bases at J, with 9 bases in the middle. Looked up from germline, CDR1 is SQVTM and CDR2 is ANQGSEA. DNA of the CDR3: TGCAGCGTTGAAGATGTGGACAGTAATGAAAAACTGTTTTTT. It is translated as CSVEDVDSNEKLFF.

The rearrangement links TRBV5-1 to TRBJ2-2; D is perhaps TRBD1 (6 bases). Trimming stripped 3 bases from V and 6 bases from J, with 12 bases between. Germline CDR1 reads SGHRS; CDR2 reads YFSETQ. The CDR3 extends over 14 amino acids. The CDR3: CASSSTAGAGELFF. The CDR3 DNA follows: TGCGCCAGCAGCTCTACTGCAGGGGCCGGGGAGCTGTTTTTT.